What follows describes a single T cell receptor beta chain. Its antigen is unknown. The germline V and J ends were trimmed by 0 bases and 0 bases, with 12 bases remaining between them. This CDR3 contains 16 residues. The germline CDR1 and CDR2 sequences are SGHRS and YFSETQ. Clones were read by immunoSEQ multiplex PCR, and TCRdb kept only the in-frame ones, dropping some. The sample has roughly 30,000 clones, about 96% seen once; the top ten hold under 0.45%. This sample was included in a study of regulatory and conventional T cells in RAG deficiency. General study points: Patient subsets had shorter CDR3s; Omenn Treg-Tconv overlap exceeded 85%.

The sorted conventional CD4+ T cells were CD25-low and CD127-high, with genomic DNA sequenced. The same specimen was also included in a second study, on regulatory T cells. From that report: The PCR used 52 TRBV and 13 TRBJ primers.

Sequenced: CD25- CD4+ T cells sorted from blood. This receptor was identified in a human donor in good health. The chain joins TRBV5-1 to TRBJ1-1, with TRBD1 as a possible D gene (5 bases). CDR3 bases: TGCGCCAGCAGCTTGGCCGTGGCAGGGCTGAACACTGAAGCTTTCTTT. Its translation: CASSLAVAGLNTEAFF.